There are a few counts of the clone carrying this T cell receptor beta chain. What it recognizes is unknown. This sample stems from a study of blood T cells in healthy people across ages. Broader study findings: The recorded TCR beta diversity per million T cells decreased in a roughly linear manner with age.

The V gene lost 0 bases and the J gene lost 7 bases, with 8 bases spanning the gap. The CDR3 length is 13 residues. The V gene's germline CDR1 is KGHDR and CDR2 SFDVKD. A J-beta primer mix and a sample-barcoded 5' primer were used in a second PCR of about 7 to 12 cycles. Each cDNA molecule received a tag from a template-switch adaptor that had 12 random nucleotides. TCRdb re-called the 5' RACE reads through MiXCR, storing one row per CDR3 protein. The sample includes around 1,000,000 distinct CDR3 sequences, less than 45% seen only once; the top ten take less than 15%. Sequenced sample: blood. The sequence was collected from a man between 18 and 29 years old in good health. The chain employs TRBV24-1 and TRBJ1-2; no clear D gene. CDR3 region: CATSDLAGSGYTF. The CDR3 bases are TGTGCCACCAGTGATTTGGCCGGGTCTGGCTACACCTTC.